This passage covers 32 T cell receptor beta chains from one sample sequenced in a study of blood T cell repertoires in COVID-19. The table came from immunoSEQ multiplex PCR; TCRdb's copy has only in-frame clones and leaves some out. The data contain about 140,000 clones, approximately 86% of them singletons. The source material was peripheral blood. All receptors come from a woman aged 55 to 70 with acute or convalescent COVID-19.

The rearrangement uses TRBV28 and TRBJ2-2; no clear D. This CDR3 contains 12 residues. V was shortened by 5 bases and J by 8 bases, with 9 bases between the two germline ends. CDR1 and CDR2 (germline): MDHEN, SYDVKM. CDR3 DNA sequence: TGTGCCAGCAGTATTTACGGGGGGGAGCTGTTTTTT. Residues: CASSIYGGELFF.

This rearrangement joins TRBV19 to TRBJ1-5, with 7 bases lining up with TRBD1. The length of the CDR3 is 14 residues. Germline CDR1 LNHDA, CDR2 SQIVND (reference sequence). V lost 6 bases to trimming and J lost 4 bases; unmatched junction nucleotides: 6. The CDR3 DNA follows: TGTGCCAGTAGGAACATACAGGGGAATCAGCCCCAGCATTTT. Translation gives CASRNIQGNQPQHF.

Only a few counts were recorded for this clone. The rearrangement uses TRBV20-1 and TRBJ2-5; maybe TRBD2 (6 bases). The CDR3 has 11 residues. The germline V and J ends were trimmed by 6 bases and 5 bases, with 10 bases remaining between them. Germline V lookup: CDR1 DFQATT, CDR2 SNEGSKA (reference sequence). The CDR3 loop is CSARLGETQYF. The CDR3, as DNA: TGCAGTGCACGACTAGGGGAGACCCAGTACTTC.

CDR3 sequence reads: CASSLGEYGYTF. The CDR3 DNA is TGTGCCAGCAGCTTAGGCGAATATGGCTACACCTTC. The chain combines TRBV7-2 with TRBJ1-2; D gene unclear. V gave up 1 base and J gave up 5 bases, with 5 bases separating them. The CDR3 totals 12 residues. Germline V gene data show CDR1 as SGHTA and CDR2 as FQGNSA.

V and J are TRBV4-1 and TRBJ1-6, with 7 bases aligning to TRBD1. Germline CDR1 MGHRA, CDR2 YSYEKL. The trim removed 6 bases at V and 9 bases at J, leaving 8 bases unmatched. The CDR3 is 14 residues long. This CDR3 is CASRGPGGGSPLHF. CDR3 bases: TGCGCCAGCAGAGGGCCAGGGGGTGGTTCACCCCTCCACTTT.

The chain joins TRBV5-4 to TRBJ2-7, with 12 bases that match TRBD2. Trimming took 6 bases from V and 3 from J; bases not matched to a gene: 4. This CDR3 region has 14 residues. Germline V lookup: CDR1 SGHNT, CDR2 YYREEE (reference sequence). The CDR3 loop reads CASTSLAGGYEQYF. In DNA form, the CDR3 reads TGTGCCAGCACCTCACTAGCGGGGGGCTACGAGCAGTACTTC.

The gene calls are TRBV19 and TRBJ1-4; 7 bases line up with TRBD1. Germline-derived CDR1 and CDR2 are LNHDA and SQIVND (reference sequence). The V and J ends lost 7 bases and 3 bases, in that order; junction bases with no gene match: 8. The CDR3 extends over 15 amino acids. CDR3 in DNA: TGTGCCAGTATGGTGAGGGGGCCGGCTAATGAAAAACTGTTTTTT. Translating gives CASMVRGPANEKLFF.

The chain is built from TRBV7-9 and TRBJ2-5; 11 bases are a match to TRBD1. Germline V gene data show CDR1 as SEHNR and CDR2 as FQNEAQ (reference sequence). The CDR3 is made up of 15 amino acids. V shed 1 base and J 6 bases; nucleotides not matched to a gene: 4. The CDR3 sequence is CASSLEGTGGQTQYF. The CDR3 region has the DNA TGTGCCAGCAGCTTAGAGGGGACAGGGGGACAGACCCAGTACTTC.

The chain is built from TRBV7-2 and TRBJ2-1; 14 bases align to TRBD2. The germline CDR1 and CDR2 sequences are SGHTA and FQGNSA. There are 18 residues in the CDR3. With 5 bases clipped from V and 4 bases from J, the junction kept 10 bases outside the gene matches. The chain's CDR3 is CASSRLAGGPPTYNEQFF. CDR3 coding DNA: TGTGCCAGCAGCAGACTAGCGGGGGGGCCTCCTACTTACAATGAGCAGTTCTTC.

This clone occurred a few times. The V call is TRBV7-2, the J call TRBJ1-6, with D hard to call. V lost 2 bases and J 8 bases, leaving 10 bases between the germline ends. This CDR3 has 14 amino acids. The germline CDR1 and CDR2 sequences are SGHTA and FQGNSA. The CDR3, as DNA: TGTGCCAGCAGCTTATCCTGGGGAGATTCACCCCTCCACTTT. As protein: CASSLSWGDSPLHF.

This chain connects TRBV11-2 to TRBJ2-2, with 9 bases aligning to TRBD2. This CDR3 contains 17 residues. Germline V CDR1 and CDR2: SGHAT, FQNNGV. V shed 7 bases, J shed 2 bases, and the junction held 11 bases outside the gene matches. The chain's CDR3 is CASTGARGGINTGELFF. In DNA form, the CDR3 reads TGTGCCAGCACCGGAGCGCGGGGGGGAATTAACACCGGGGAGCTGTTTTTT.

The rearrangement uses TRBV27 and TRBJ2-5; 10 positions agree with TRBD2. The junction had 7 bases not matched to a gene; V was cut back by 6 bases and J by 9 bases. Germline V CDR1 and CDR2: MNHEY, SMNVEV (reference sequence). This CDR3 region has 13 residues. The DNA for the CDR3 is TGTGCCAGCAGACTAGCGGGGCTCGGGCCCCAGTACTTC. It encodes CASRLAGLGPQYF.

The V gene is TRBV28, the J gene TRBJ1-4; D is possibly TRBD1 (6 bases). V was cut by 6 bases and J by 4 bases, with 12 bases left in between. The CDR3 is made up of 14 amino acids. The V gene's germline CDR1 is MDHEN and CDR2 SYDVKM. CDR3 coding DNA: TGTGCCAGCAGAAGGACAGCCTTTAATGAAAAACTGTTTTTT. Its translation is CASRRTAFNEKLFF.

This sequence joins TRBV9 and TRBJ1-1; D call uncertain. V was cut by 0 bases and J by 1 base, with 13 bases left in between. The CDR3 is 16 amino acids. Germline-derived CDR1 and CDR2 are SGDLS and YYNGEE. CDR3 sequence (DNA): TGTGCCAGCAGCGTAGGTGATGGGAGTTGGAACACTGAAGCTTTCTTT. Amino acids: CASSVGDGSWNTEAFF.

CDR3 region: CASSTQVNTEAFF. The CDR3 coding sequence is TGTGCCAGCTCGACTCAAGTGAACACTGAAGCTTTCTTT. The V call is TRBV18, the J call TRBJ1-1; D gene ambiguous. The length of the CDR3 is 13 residues. With 6 bases removed from V and 0 bases from J, the gap between germline ends came to 8 bases. CDR1 and CDR2 from the germline V gene are KGHSH and LQKENI.

This clone is a singleton in its sample. This chain connects TRBV11-2 to TRBJ2-3, with D perhaps matching TRBD2 (6 bases). V was clipped by 4 bases and J by 2 bases, with 7 bases between them. The CDR3 has 13 residues. Per germline, CDR1 SGHAT and CDR2 FQNNGV. For the CDR3, the DNA is TGTGCCAGCAGCTGGGACTTCACAGATACGCAGTATTTT. It specifies CASSWDFTDTQYF.

This chain uses TRBV19 with TRBJ1-5, with 10 positions matching TRBD1. Per germline, CDR1 LNHDA and CDR2 SQIVND (reference sequence). This CDR3 region has 18 residues. V lost 7 bases and J lost 1; bases outside the gene matches: 13. As DNA, the CDR3 is TGTGCCAGTATGATCGGGGGACAGGGGATTGACAGCAATCAGCCCCAGCATTTT. Encoded protein: CASMIGGQGIDSNQPQHF.

The chain recombines TRBV11-2 with TRBJ1-2, with D maybe TRBD1 (5 bases). This CDR3 comprises 16 residues. In germline, CDR1 is SGHAT, CDR2 FQNNGV. V gave up 4 bases and J gave up 0 bases, with 15 bases separating them. The DNA for the CDR3 is TGTGCCAGCAGCTCGCCTGGGGCAAGACCTAACTATGGCTACACCTTC. Its translation: CASSSPGARPNYGYTF.

The CDR3 DNA sequence: TGTGCCAGCAGCTGGACCGGGACAGGGTCCTACGAGCAGTACTTC. Translation gives CASSWTGTGSYEQYF. The V and J genes are TRBV7-2 and TRBJ2-7, with TRBD1 matching 9 bases. With 4 bases clipped from V and 1 base from J, the junction kept 5 bases outside the gene matches. The CDR3 sequence is 15 residues long. Germline V gene lookup returns CDR1 SGHTA and CDR2 FQGNSA.

In DNA, the CDR3 is TGTGCCAGCAGTACCGGGACAGGAGCCCCACCAACTAATGAAAAACTGTTTTTT. It encodes CASSTGTGAPPTNEKLFF. The rearrangement joins TRBV21-1 to TRBJ1-4; the table assigns TRBD1, which was not confirmed against the DNA. TRBV21-1 is noted as a pseudogene. The CDR3 covers 18 residues.

This clone has only a few counts. The V call is TRBV10-3, the J call TRBJ1-1, with unresolved D. This CDR3 region has 12 residues. Germline-derived CDR1 and CDR2 are ENHRY and SYGVKD. The V gene lost 6 bases and the J gene lost 1 base, with 6 bases spanning the gap. CDR3 region: CAIRRQNTEAFF. DNA of the CDR3: TGTGCCATCAGGAGACAGAACACTGAAGCTTTCTTT.

This chain links TRBV5-6 with TRBJ2-2; TRBD2 aligns across 8 bases. The CDR3 length is 16 residues. The V segment lost 4 bases and the J segment 6 bases; nucleotides outside the gene matches: 11. Looked up from germline, CDR1 is SGHDT and CDR2 is YYEEEE. CDR3 loop: CASSGGLAFLSGELFF. CDR3 nucleotides: TGTGCCAGCAGCGGAGGACTAGCATTTTTGTCCGGGGAGCTGTTTTTT.

The chain couples TRBV7-9 to TRBJ1-4, with a tentative D call TRBD1 (6 bases). Looked up from germline, CDR1 is SEHNR and CDR2 is FQNEAQ (reference sequence). CDR3 length equals 15 residues. V was cut by 1 base and J by 7 bases, with 13 bases left in between. In DNA, the CDR3 is TGTGCCAGCAGCTTAGATACAGGGTTTAGTGAAAAACTGTTTTTT. As protein: CASSLDTGFSEKLFF.

This clone was seen only a few times. Here the CDR3 DNA reads TGTGCCAGCAGCGCCAGCGGGCACACCGGGGAGCTGTTTTTT. Its protein product is CASSASGHTGELFF. The chain has TRBV7-3 and TRBJ2-2, with TRBD2 as a possible D gene (6 bases). The CDR3 consists of 14 residues. The germline V and J ends were trimmed by 5 bases and 3 bases, with 10 bases remaining between them. In germline, CDR1 is SGHTA, CDR2 FQGTGA. Complete variable domain (other parts from reference TRBV7-3 and TRBJ2-2): GAGVSQTPSNKVTEKGKYVELRCDPISGHTALYWYRQSLGQGPEFLIYFQGTGAADDSGLPNDRFFAVRPEGSVSTLKIQRTERGDSAVYLCASSASGHTGELFFGEGSRLTVL.

This chain joins TRBV7-2 and TRBJ2-1, with 9 bases that match TRBD2. Germline CDR1 SGHTA, CDR2 FQGNSA. V lost 3 bases to trimming and J lost 1 base; unmatched junction nucleotides: 7. The CDR3 runs 17 residues. The CDR3 DNA sequence: TGTGCCAGCAGCTTTTACCATAGCGGGGGTTCCTACAATGAGCAGTTCTTC. This translates into CASSFYHSGGSYNEQFF.

The J gene is TRBJ1-5, the V gene TRBV5-8, with a possible D match to TRBD1 (6 bases). V lost 0 bases and J 4 bases, leaving 11 bases between the germline ends. Germline V gives CDR1 SGHTS, CDR2 YDEGEE. The length of the CDR3 is 15 residues. The CDR3 bases are TGTGCCAGCAGCTTGGGATCAGGGGCTAATCAGCCCCAGCATTTT. Encoded protein: CASSLGSGANQPQHF.

The genes are TRBV9 and TRBJ1-6, with D maybe TRBD1 (5 bases). This CDR3 comprises 14 residues. CDR1 and CDR2 from the germline V gene are SGDLS and YYNGEE. V lost 6 bases to trimming and J lost 8 bases, with 15 bases between them. The CDR3 DNA sequence: TGTGCCAGCACTCCGGGGGGGGGTGATTCACCCCTCCACTTT. It translates to CASTPGGGDSPLHF. Full variable domain (missing parts from reference TRBV9 and TRBJ1-6): DSGVTQTPKHLITATGQRVTLRCSPRSGDLSVYWYQQSLDQGLQFLIQYYNGEERAKGNILERFSAQQFPDLHSELNLSSLELGDSALYFCASTPGGGDSPLHFGNGTRLTVT.

The V call is TRBV6-2 or TRBV6-3, the J call TRBJ1-5, with 7 bases aligning to TRBD1. Germline CDR1 is MNHEY and CDR2 is SVGEGT. The length of the CDR3 is 17 residues. V was clipped by 2 bases and J by 3 bases; unmatched bases: 10. The CDR3 loop is CASSYGAGTANNQPQHF. CDR3 nucleotide sequence: TGTGCCAGCAGTTACGGGGCCGGGACAGCAAACAATCAGCCCCAGCATTTT.

J is TRBJ1-6 and V is TRBV6-5; maybe TRBD1 (6 bases). The CDR3 is 14 residues long. Trimming stripped 6 bases from V and 9 bases from J, with 15 bases between. Germline assignment: CDR1 MNHEY and CDR2 SVGAGI. The CDR3 nucleotides are TGTGCCAGCAGCCTACAGGGAGGGCCTTCACCCCTCCACTTT. It codes for CASSLQGGPSPLHF.

This clone was seen once. The gene calls are TRBV6-5 and TRBJ1-5; D ambiguous. The V end lost 6 bases, the J end lost 0 bases, and 9 bases lay between the germline ends. The CDR3 runs to 14 residues. Germline values: CDR1 MNHEY, CDR2 SVGAGI. CDR3 region: CASSGEYSNQPQHF. The DNA for the CDR3 is TGTGCCAGCAGCGGGGAATATAGCAATCAGCCCCAGCATTTT.

In its sample, this clone was seen once. The chain is built from TRBV25-1 and TRBJ2-3; 7 nucleotides match TRBD1. V lost 4 bases and J lost 2; bases outside the gene matches: 9. The CDR3 covers 16 residues. CDR1 is MGHDK and CDR2 is SYGVNS in the germline V gene. As DNA, the CDR3 is TGTGCCAGCAGTGCCCGATACAGGGGACCCACAGATACGCAGTATTTT. Translated, it gives CASSARYRGPTDTQYF.

This chain joins TRBV7-8 and TRBJ1-5; a weak D match, TRBD1 (5 bases). The germline CDR1 and CDR2 sequences are SGHVS and FQNEAQ. The length of the CDR3 is 14 residues. With 1 base removed from V and 8 bases from J, the gap between germline ends came to 12 bases. The CDR3 region is CASSLVGVDKPQHF. In nucleotides, the CDR3 is TGTGCCAGCAGCTTAGTAGGGGTAGACAAGCCCCAGCATTTT.